Included here is one T cell receptor (beta chain) sequence, with context. The table came from immunoSEQ multiplex PCR; TCRdb's copy has only in-frame clones and leaves some out. The sample shows over 150,000 clones, under 95% of them seen only once. The germline V gene encodes CDR1 SGHNT and CDR2 YYREEE (reference sequence). This CDR3 comprises 15 residues. Trimming at V came to 7 bases and at J to 8 bases, leaving 14 bases not matched to a gene. The sample belongs to a study of blood T cell repertoires in COVID-19. This clonotype originated in a man between 45 and 60 years old with acute or convalescent COVID-19. The J gene is TRBJ2-1, the V gene TRBV5-4, with 8 bases aligning to TRBD1. Input material: peripheral blood. The CDR3 sequence: CASGASGGAQDEQFF. The CDR3 nucleotides read TGTGCCAGCGGGGCCTCAGGGGGCGCACAGGATGAGCAGTTCTTC. Based on the CDR3 plus reference TRBV5-4 and TRBJ2-1, the full variable domain is ETGVTQSPTHLIKTRGQQVTLRCSSQSGHNTVSWYQQALGQGPQFIFQYYREEENGRGNFPPRFSGLQFPNYSSELNVNALELDDSALYLCASGASGGAQDEQFFGPGTRLTVL.